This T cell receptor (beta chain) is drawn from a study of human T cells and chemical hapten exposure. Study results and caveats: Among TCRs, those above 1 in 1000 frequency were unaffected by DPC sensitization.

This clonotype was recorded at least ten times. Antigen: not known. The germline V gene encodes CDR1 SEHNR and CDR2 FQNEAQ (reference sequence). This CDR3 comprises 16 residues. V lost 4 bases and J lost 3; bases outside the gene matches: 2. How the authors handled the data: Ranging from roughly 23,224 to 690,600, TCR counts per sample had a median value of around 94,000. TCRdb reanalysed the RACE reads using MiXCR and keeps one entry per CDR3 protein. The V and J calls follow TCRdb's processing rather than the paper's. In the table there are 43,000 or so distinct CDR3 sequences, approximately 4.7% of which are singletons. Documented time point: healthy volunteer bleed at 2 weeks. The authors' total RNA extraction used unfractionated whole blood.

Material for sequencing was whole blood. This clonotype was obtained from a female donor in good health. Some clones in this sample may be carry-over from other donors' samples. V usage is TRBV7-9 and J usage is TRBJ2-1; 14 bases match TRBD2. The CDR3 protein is CASSSGLAGGYNEQFF. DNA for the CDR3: TGTGCCAGCAGCTCAGGACTAGCGGGGGGCTACAATGAGCAGTTCTTC.